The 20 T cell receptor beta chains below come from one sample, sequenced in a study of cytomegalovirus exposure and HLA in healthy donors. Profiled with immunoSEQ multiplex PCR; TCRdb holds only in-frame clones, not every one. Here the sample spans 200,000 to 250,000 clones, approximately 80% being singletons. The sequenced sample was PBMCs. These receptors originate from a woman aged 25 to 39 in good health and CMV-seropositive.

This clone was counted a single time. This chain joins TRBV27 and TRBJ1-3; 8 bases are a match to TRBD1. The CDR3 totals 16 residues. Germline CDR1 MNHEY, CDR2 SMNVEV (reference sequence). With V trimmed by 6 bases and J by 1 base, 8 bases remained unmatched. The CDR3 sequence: CASSRGTGLSGNTIYF. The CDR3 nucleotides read TGTGCCAGCAGCCGGGGGACAGGACTATCTGGAAACACCATATATTTT.

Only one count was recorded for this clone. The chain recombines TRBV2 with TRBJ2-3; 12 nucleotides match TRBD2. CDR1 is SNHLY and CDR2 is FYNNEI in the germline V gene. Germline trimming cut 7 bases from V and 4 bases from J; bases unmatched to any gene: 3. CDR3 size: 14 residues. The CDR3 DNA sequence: TGTGCCAGCAAGACTAGCGGGGGCTCAGATACGCAGTATTTT. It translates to CASKTSGGSDTQYF.

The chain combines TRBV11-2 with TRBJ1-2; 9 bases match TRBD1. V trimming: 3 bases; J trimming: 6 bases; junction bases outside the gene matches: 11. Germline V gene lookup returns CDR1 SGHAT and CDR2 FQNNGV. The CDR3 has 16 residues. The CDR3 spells CASSFYRGRMENGYTF. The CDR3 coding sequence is TGTGCCAGCAGCTTCTACAGGGGGCGCATGGAAAATGGCTACACCTTC.

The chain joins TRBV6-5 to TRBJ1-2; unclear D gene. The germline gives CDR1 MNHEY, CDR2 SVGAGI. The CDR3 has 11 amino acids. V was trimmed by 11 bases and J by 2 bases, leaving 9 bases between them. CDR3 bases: TGTGCCTTACAGCAGAACTATGGCTACACCTTC. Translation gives CALQQNYGYTF.

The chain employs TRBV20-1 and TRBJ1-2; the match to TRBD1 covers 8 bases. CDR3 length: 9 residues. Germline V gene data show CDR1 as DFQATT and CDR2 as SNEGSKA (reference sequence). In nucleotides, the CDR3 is TGCTCGACAGGGGAGGGCTACACCTTC. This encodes CSTGEGYTF.

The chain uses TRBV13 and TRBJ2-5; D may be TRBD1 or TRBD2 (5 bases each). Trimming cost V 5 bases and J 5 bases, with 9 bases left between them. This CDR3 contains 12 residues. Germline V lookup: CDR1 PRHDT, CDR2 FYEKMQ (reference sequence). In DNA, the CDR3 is TGTGCCAGCAGCGACGGGGCGGAGACCCAGTACTTC. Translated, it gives CASSDGAETQYF.

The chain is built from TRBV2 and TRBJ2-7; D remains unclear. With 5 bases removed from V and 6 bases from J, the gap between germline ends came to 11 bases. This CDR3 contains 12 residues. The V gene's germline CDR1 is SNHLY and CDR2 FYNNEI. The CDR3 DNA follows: TGTGCCAGCAGTCTCGAGCCGGGCGAGCAGTACTTC. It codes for CASSLEPGEQYF.

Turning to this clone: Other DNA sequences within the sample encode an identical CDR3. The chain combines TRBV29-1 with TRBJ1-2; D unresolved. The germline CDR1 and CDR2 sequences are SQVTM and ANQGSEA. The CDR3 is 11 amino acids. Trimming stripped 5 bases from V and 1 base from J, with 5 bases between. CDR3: CSVSVNYGYTF. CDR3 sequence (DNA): TGCAGCGTTTCGGTTAACTATGGCTACACCTTC. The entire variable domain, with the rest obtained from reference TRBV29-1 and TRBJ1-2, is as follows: SAVISQKPSRDICQRGTSLTIQCQVDSQVTMMFWYRQQPGQSLTLIATANQGSEATYESGFVIDKFPISRPNLTFSTLTVSNMSPEDSSIYLCSVSVNYGYTFGSGTRLTVV.

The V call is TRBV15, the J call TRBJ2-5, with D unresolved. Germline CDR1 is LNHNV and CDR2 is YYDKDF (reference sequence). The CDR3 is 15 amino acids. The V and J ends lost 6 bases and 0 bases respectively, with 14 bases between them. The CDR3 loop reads CATSRVGVYQETQYF. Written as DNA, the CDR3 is TGTGCCACCAGTAGGGTTGGGGTGTACCAAGAGACCCAGTACTTC. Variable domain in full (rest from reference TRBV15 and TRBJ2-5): DAMVIQNPRYQVTQFGKPVTLSCSQTLNHNVMYWYQQKSSQAPKLLFHYYDKDFNNEADTPDNFQSRRPNTSFCFLDIRSPGLGDTAMYLCATSRVGVYQETQYFGPGTRLLVL.

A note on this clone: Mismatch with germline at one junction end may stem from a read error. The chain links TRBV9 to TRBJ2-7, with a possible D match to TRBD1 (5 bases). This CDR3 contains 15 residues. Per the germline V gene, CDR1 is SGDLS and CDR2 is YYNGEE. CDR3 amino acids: CASSVEVGPSDEQYF. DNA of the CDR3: TGTGCCAGCAGCGTAGAAGTGGGGCCCTCCGACGAGCAGTACTTC. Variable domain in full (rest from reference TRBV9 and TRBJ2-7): DSGVTQTPKHLITATGQRVTLRCSPRSGDLSVYWYQQSLDQGLQFLIQYYNGEERAKGNILERFSAQQFPDLHSELNLSSLELGDSALYFCASSVEVGPSDEQYFGPGTRLTVT.

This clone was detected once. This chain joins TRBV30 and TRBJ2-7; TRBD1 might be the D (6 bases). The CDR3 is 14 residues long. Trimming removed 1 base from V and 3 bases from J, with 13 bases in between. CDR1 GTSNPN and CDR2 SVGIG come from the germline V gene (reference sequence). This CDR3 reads CAWSDAGAGYEQYF. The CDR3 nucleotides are TGTGCCTGGAGTGACGCAGGGGCCGGCTACGAGCAGTACTTC.

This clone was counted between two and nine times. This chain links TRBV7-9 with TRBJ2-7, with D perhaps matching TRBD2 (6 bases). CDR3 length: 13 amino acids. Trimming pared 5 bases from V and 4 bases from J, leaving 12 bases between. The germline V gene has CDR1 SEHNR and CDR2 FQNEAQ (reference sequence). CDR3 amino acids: CASSRDSFYEQYF. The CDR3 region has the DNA TGTGCCAGCAGCCGGGACTCATTTTACGAGCAGTACTTC.

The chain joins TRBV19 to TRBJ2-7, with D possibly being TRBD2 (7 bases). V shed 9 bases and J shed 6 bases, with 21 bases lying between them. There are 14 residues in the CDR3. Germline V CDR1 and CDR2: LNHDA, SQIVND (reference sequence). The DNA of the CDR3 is TGTGCCAGCAGTTTCCGGGGGGCGGAGGGCGAGCAGTACTTC. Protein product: CASSFRGAEGEQYF. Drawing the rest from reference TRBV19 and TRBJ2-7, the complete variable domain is DGGITQSPKYLFRKEGQNVTLSCEQNLNHDAMYWYRQDPGQGLRLIYYSQIVNDFQKGDIAEGYSVSREKKESFPLTVTSAQKNPTAFYLCASSFRGAEGEQYFGPGTRLTVT.

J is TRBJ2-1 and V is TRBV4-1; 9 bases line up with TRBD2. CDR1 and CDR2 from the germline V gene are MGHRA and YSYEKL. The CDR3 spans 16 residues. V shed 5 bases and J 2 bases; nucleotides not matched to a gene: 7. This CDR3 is CASSARLAETYNEQFF. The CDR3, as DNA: TGCGCCAGCAGCGCCCGACTAGCGGAGACCTACAATGAGCAGTTCTTC.

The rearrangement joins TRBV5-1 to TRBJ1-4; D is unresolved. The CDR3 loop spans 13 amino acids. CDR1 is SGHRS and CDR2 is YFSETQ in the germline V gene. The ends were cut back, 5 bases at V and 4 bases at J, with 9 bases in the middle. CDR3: CASRWAHNEKLFF. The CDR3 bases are TGCGCCAGCAGGTGGGCCCATAATGAAAAACTGTTTTTT.

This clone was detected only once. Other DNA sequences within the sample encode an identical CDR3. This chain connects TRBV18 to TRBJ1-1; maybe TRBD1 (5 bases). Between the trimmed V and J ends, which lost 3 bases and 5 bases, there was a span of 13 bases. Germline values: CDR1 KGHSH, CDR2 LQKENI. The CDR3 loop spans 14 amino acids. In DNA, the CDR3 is TGTGCCAGCTCACCGGACACTCGTAATACTGAAGCTTTCTTT. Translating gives CASSPDTRNTEAFF.

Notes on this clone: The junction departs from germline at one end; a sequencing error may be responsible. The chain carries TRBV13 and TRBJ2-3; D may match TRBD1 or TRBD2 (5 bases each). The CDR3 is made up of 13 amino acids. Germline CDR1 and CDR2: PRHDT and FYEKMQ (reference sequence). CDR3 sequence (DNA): TGTGCCAGCAGCTTAGGCGTTAGTACGGGACCCTGGTTT. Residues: CASSLGVSTGPWF.

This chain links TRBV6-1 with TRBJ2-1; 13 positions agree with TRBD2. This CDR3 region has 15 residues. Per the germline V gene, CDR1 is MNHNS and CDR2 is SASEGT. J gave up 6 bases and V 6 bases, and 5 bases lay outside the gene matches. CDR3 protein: CASSTGTSGTNEQFF. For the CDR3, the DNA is TGTGCCAGCAGCACCGGGACTAGCGGGACCAATGAGCAGTTCTTC.

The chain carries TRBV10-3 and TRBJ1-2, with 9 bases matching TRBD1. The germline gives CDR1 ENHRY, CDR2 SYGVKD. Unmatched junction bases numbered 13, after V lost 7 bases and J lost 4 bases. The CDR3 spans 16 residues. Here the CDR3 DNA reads TGTGCCATCACCTCCGGGACAGGGATGGGGGGCTATGGCTACACCTTC. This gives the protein CAITSGTGMGGYGYTF.

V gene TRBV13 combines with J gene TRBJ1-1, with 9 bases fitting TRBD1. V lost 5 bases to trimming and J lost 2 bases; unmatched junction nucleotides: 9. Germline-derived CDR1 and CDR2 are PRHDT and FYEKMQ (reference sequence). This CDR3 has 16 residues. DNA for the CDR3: TGTGCCAGCAGCACACCGCACAGGGGGCCAAACACTGAAGCTTTCTTT. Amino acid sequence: CASSTPHRGPNTEAFF.